Listed below are T cell receptor beta chains from one sample, sequenced in a study of human T cells and chemical hapten exposure. TCRdb reprocessed the RACE reads via MiXCR and lists one record per CDR3 protein. The sample includes a few hundred thousand distinct CDR3 sequences, 4.5% to 5.5% of them seen just once. Source: whole blood, taken in connection with sensitization to the hapten diphenylcyclopropenone (DPC). These receptors were obtained from a woman between 18 and 30 years old with alopecia areata. Some clones in this sample may be carry-over from other donors' samples. The CDR3 runs from the conserved cysteine through the conserved F or W. The D gene is left open where the match is weak. Clone sizes are given selectively: once, few, many, or a class where the clone is expanded.

size: .; V: TRBV29-1; J: TRBJ2-7; D: TRBD1; DNA: TGCAGCGTTCGTGATCGGGACAGCTACGAGCAGTACTTC; CDR3: CSVRDRDSYEQYF
size: many; V: TRBV12-3/TRBV12-4; J: TRBJ1-2; D: .; DNA: TGTGCCAGCAGTTTCTCAAGGGCAGCTCTCTCTAACTATGGCTACACCTTC; CDR3: CASSFSRAALSNYGYTF
size: many; V: TRBV4-3; J: TRBJ2-3; D: TRBD2; DNA: TGCGCCAGCAGCCGAGCTAGCGGGGGCGCAGATACGCAGTATTTT; CDR3: CASSRASGGADTQYF
size: .; V: TRBV6-5; J: TRBJ2-1; D: .; DNA: TGTGCCAGCAGCCGCCTGGATCCGTTCAATGAGCAGTTCTTC; CDR3: CASSRLDPFNEQFF
size: many; V: TRBV7-9; J: TRBJ1-1; D: TRBD1; DNA: TGTGCCAGCAGCTTAGCGGACAGGGATGCTTTCTTT; CDR3: CASSLADRDAFF
size: .; V: TRBV2; J: TRBJ1-1; D: .; DNA: TGTGCCAGCAGTGAAGAGTCTGGCAGACTGAACACTGAAGCTTTCTTT; CDR3: CASSEESGRLNTEAFF
size: few; V: TRBV29-1; J: TRBJ1-5; D: .; DNA: TGCAGCGTTGCGCTCCGAGGCGAGGATTATAGCAATCAGCCCCAGCATTTT; CDR3: CSVALRGEDYSNQPQHF
size: few; V: TRBV28; J: TRBJ1-1; D: .; DNA: TGTGCCAGCAGTTTATACACCCAAAAAAACACTGAAGCTTTCTTT; CDR3: CASSLYTQKNTEAFF
size: many; V: TRBV19; J: TRBJ1-2; D: TRBD1; DNA: TGTGCCAGTACCCCAGGGGGATACAACGATGGCTACACCTTC; CDR3: CASTPGGYNDGYTF
size: few; V: TRBV6-1; J: TRBJ2-7; D: TRBD1; DNA: TGTGCCAGCAGGATGACAGGGGCGGGCGAGCAGTACTTC; CDR3: CASRMTGAGEQYF
size: few; V: TRBV4-3; J: TRBJ1-4; D: .; DNA: TGCGCCAGCAGCCCATCGGAGGAACGTAATGAAAAACTGTTTTTT; CDR3: CASSPSEERNEKLFF
size: .; V: TRBV7-9; J: TRBJ2-4; D: TRBD2; DNA: TGTGCCAGCAGCATAACCCGGGGGGATGGAGCCAAAAACATTCAGTACTTC; CDR3: CASSITRGDGAKNIQYF
size: many; V: TRBV5-1; J: TRBJ1-1; D: TRBD1; DNA: TGCGCCAGCAGATCCGGACAGGAGAACACTGAAGCTTTCTTT; CDR3: CASRSGQENTEAFF
size: .; V: TRBV20-1; J: TRBJ2-3; D: TRBD2; DNA: TGCAGTGCTAGAGAACCAGCGGGGGTACCAGATACGCAGTATTTT; CDR3: CSAREPAGVPDTQYF
size: .; V: TRBV5-1; J: TRBJ2-5; D: .; DNA: TGCGCCAGCAGCTTGGACGGGGCCCAAGAGACCCAGTACTTC; CDR3: CASSLDGAQETQYF
size: .; V: TRBV7-9; J: TRBJ2-7; D: TRBD2; DNA: TGTGCCAGCAGACATAGCGGGGGAGTCTACGAGCAGTACTTC; CDR3: CASRHSGGVYEQYF
size: .; V: TRBV6-2/TRBV6-3; J: TRBJ1-1; D: TRBD1; DNA: TGTGGAGCACAGGGGGCTGATGAAGCTTTCTTT; CDR3: CGAQGADEAFF
size: many; V: TRBV12-3/TRBV12-4; J: TRBJ1-1; D: .; DNA: TGTGCCAGCAGTTTGCAGGGGCCGGCTTTCTTT; CDR3: CASSLQGPAFF
size: few; V: TRBV2; J: TRBJ1-1; D: TRBD1; DNA: TGTGCCAGCAGTGTTGGACAGGGAAACCCTGAAGCTTTCTTT; CDR3: CASSVGQGNPEAFF
size: few; V: TRBV4-3; J: TRBJ2-1; D: TRBD1; DNA: TGCGCCAGCAGCCAAGATCCTCAATTCAGGGGGCTAGGGCAGTTCTTC; CDR3: CASSQDPQFRGLGQFF
size: .; V: TRBV6-5; J: TRBJ1-1; D: TRBD1; DNA: TGTGCCAGCAGTCCCGGGGACAGGGGGCGTCGGGACACTGAAGCTTTCTTT; CDR3: CASSPGDRGRRDTEAFF
size: few; V: TRBV6-5; J: TRBJ2-7; D: .; DNA: TGTGCCAGCAGTTACTCGGGGGTGTCGAGATTCGAGCAGTACTTC; CDR3: CASSYSGVSRFEQYF
size: few; V: TRBV27; J: TRBJ2-7; D: TRBD1; DNA: TGTGCCAGCAGTTCCGAGACAGGGGGCTACGAGCAGTACTTC; CDR3: CASSSETGGYEQYF
size: .; V: TRBV19; J: TRBJ2-2; D: .; DNA: TGTGCCAGTAGGGCTCTGGGGTGGGACCCCTCCGACGGGGAGCTGTTTTTT; CDR3: CASRALGWDPSDGELFF
size: .; V: TRBV24-1; J: TRBJ1-4; D: .; DNA: TGTGCCACCAGTGATCTACCCCGACACATCTCACCATGGGATGAAAAACTGTTTTTT; CDR3: CATSDLPRHISPWDEKLFF
size: many; V: TRBV24-1; J: TRBJ2-1; D: .; DNA: TGTGCCACCAGTGACCAAGGCGTTACAACCGGGAGTAATGAGCAGTTCTTC; CDR3: CATSDQGVTTGSNEQFF
size: .; V: TRBV3-1; J: TRBJ2-5; D: .; DNA: TGTGCCAGCGGGATTGGGCATACCCAAGAGACCCAGTACTTC; CDR3: CASGIGHTQETQYF
size: few; V: TRBV29-1; J: TRBJ1-5; D: .; DNA: TGCAGCGTTGGCGTCAGCCACGATCAGCCCCAGCATTTT; CDR3: CSVGVSHDQPQHF
size: .; V: TRBV29-1; J: TRBJ2-1; D: .; DNA: TGCAGCGTTGGCGTTGAGCAGTTCTTC; CDR3: CSVGVEQFF
size: few; V: TRBV24-1; J: TRBJ2-1; D: TRBD1; DNA: TGTGCCACCAGTGATCACAGGGGGAAGTTCTTC; CDR3: CATSDHRGKFF
size: .; V: TRBV27; J: TRBJ2-4; D: .; DNA: TGTGCCAGCACCACAACTGGGGGAATCAAAAACATTCAGTACTTC; CDR3: CASTTTGGIKNIQYF
size: many; V: TRBV5-1; J: TRBJ1-1; D: TRBD1; DNA: TGCGCCAGCAGCTTCCCCGGGACAGGGGCGAACACTGAAGCTTTCTTT; CDR3: CASSFPGTGANTEAFF
size: many; V: TRBV5-1; J: TRBJ2-5; D: .; DNA: TGCGCCAGCAGCTCCGGGACTCCACAAGAGACCCAGTACTTC; CDR3: CASSSGTPQETQYF
size: many; V: TRBV29-1; J: TRBJ1-1; D: .; DNA: TGCAGCGTTGAAAGGGGCCTTGAAGCTTTCTTT; CDR3: CSVERGLEAFF
size: many; V: TRBV5-4; J: TRBJ2-7; D: TRBD1; DNA: TGTGCCAGCAGCTTGGACCGGACAGGGGGCGGTGAGCAGTACTTC; CDR3: CASSLDRTGGGEQYF
size: .; V: TRBV20-1; J: TRBJ1-1; D: TRBD1; DNA: TGCAGTGCTAGAAACCAGGGGGCGGTGAGTGAAGCTTTCTTT; CDR3: CSARNQGAVSEAFF
size: few; V: TRBV4-3; J: TRBJ2-7; D: .; DNA: TGCGCCAGCAGCCAAGGCTTAGGGGGCTACGAGCAGTACTTC; CDR3: CASSQGLGGYEQYF
size: few; V: TRBV19; J: TRBJ2-3; D: .; DNA: TGTGCCAGTAGTCCAAGAGTCGGGTACACAGATACGCAGTATTTT; CDR3: CASSPRVGYTDTQYF
size: .; V: TRBV27; J: TRBJ1-5; D: .; DNA: TGTGCCAGCAGTTACATAAATCAGCCCCAGCATTTT; CDR3: CASSYINQPQHF
size: few; V: TRBV20-1; J: TRBJ1-1; D: TRBD1; DNA: TGCAGTGCTACCAAGAACAGGGGCATGAACACTGAAGCTTTCTTT; CDR3: CSATKNRGMNTEAFF
size: many; V: TRBV5-4; J: TRBJ2-3; D: TRBD2; DNA: TGTGCCAGCAGCCCGGCAACGGGGGGGCGCGATACGCAGTATTTT; CDR3: CASSPATGGRDTQYF
size: many; V: TRBV5-1; J: TRBJ1-2; D: .; DNA: TGCGCCAGCAGCTTGCAGGAAGGAAGCTATGGCTACACCTTC; CDR3: CASSLQEGSYGYTF
size: many; V: TRBV20-1; J: TRBJ2-1; D: TRBD1; DNA: TGCAGTGCTCAGGACAGGGGGTACAATGAGCAGTTCTTC; CDR3: CSAQDRGYNEQFF
size: few; V: TRBV7-8; J: TRBJ2-4; D: .; DNA: TGTGCCAGCAGCCTCGAATCAGTCGGGGACATTCAGTACTTC; CDR3: CASSLESVGDIQYF
size: few; V: TRBV20-1; J: TRBJ2-1; D: .; DNA: TGCAGTGCTCAACCAGACTCCAACAATGAGCAGTTCTTC; CDR3: CSAQPDSNNEQFF
size: .; V: TRBV6-5; J: TRBJ1-2; D: .; DNA: TGTGCCAGCAGTGGCTTTACAGGGTCCCCTTGGTACACCTTC; CDR3: CASSGFTGSPWYTF
size: .; V: TRBV12-3/TRBV12-4; J: TRBJ1-3; D: .; DNA: TGTGCCACCCGGGCCTCTGGAAACACCATATATTTT; CDR3: CATRASGNTIYF
size: few; V: TRBV15; J: TRBJ1-2; D: .; DNA: TGTGCCACCAGCAGACCAGGACAGAATGGCTACACCTTC; CDR3: CATSRPGQNGYTF
size: .; V: TRBV4-3; J: TRBJ2-3; D: TRBD2; DNA: TGCGCCAGCAGCCAAGTAAATCCGGGACTAGCGGGGGTCAATACGCAGTATTTT; CDR3: CASSQVNPGLAGVNTQYF
size: many; V: TRBV20-1; J: TRBJ1-1; D: .; DNA: TGCAGTGCTAGAGATTGGAGTGGGACTGAAGCTTTCTTT; CDR3: CSARDWSGTEAFF
size: few; V: TRBV7-9; J: TRBJ1-1; D: .; DNA: TGTGCCAGCAGCCCTGAACAGGGTTTGGCTGAAGCTTTCTTT; CDR3: CASSPEQGLAEAFF
size: many; V: TRBV7-9; J: TRBJ2-7; D: TRBD1; DNA: TGTGCCAGCAGTACAGGGGGCGCCGAATACGAGCAGTACTTC; CDR3: CASSTGGAEYEQYF
size: .; V: TRBV9; J: TRBJ2-3; D: TRBD2; DNA: TGTGCCAGCAGCGGGGACTACAAAGGCGGGGATACGCAGTATTTT; CDR3: CASSGDYKGGDTQYF
size: few; V: TRBV27; J: TRBJ2-2; D: .; DNA: TGTGCCAGCAGTTTATCCAGGGGCGGGGAGCTGTTTTTT; CDR3: CASSLSRGGELFF